This TCR beta chain comes out of a study of blood T cells in healthy people across ages. About the study: T cells yielded about one barcoded beta molecule per two cells through template switching.

To note about this clonotype: Antigen specificity is unknown.

Collection of roughly 10 milliliters of peripheral blood was performed for each donor. Study observations and caveats: While age rose, TCR beta diversity per million T cells dropped in a roughly linear way.

A sample-barcoded 5' primer and a J-beta primer mix were used in a second PCR of roughly 6 to 11 cycles. Via MiXCR, TCRdb re-called the 5' RACE reads, giving one row per CDR3 protein. This sample has 580,000 or so distinct CDR3 sequences, with less than 60% found just once. This receptor was taken from a man at least 80 years old in good health. Sequenced material: blood.

CDR3 sequence (DNA): TGCAGTGCTTGGTACTCCTACGAGCAGTACTTC. Amino acid sequence: CSAWYSYEQYF. The chain combines TRBV20-1 with TRBJ2-7, with D hard to call. The germline V gene encodes CDR1 DFQATT and CDR2 SNEGSKA (reference sequence). The CDR3 covers 11 residues. Trimming cost V 5 bases and J 0 bases, with 5 bases left between them.